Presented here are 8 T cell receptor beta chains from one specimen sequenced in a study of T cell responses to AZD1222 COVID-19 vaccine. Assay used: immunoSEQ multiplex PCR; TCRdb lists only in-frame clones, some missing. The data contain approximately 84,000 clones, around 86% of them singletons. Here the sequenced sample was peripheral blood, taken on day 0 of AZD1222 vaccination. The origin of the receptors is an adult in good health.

CDR3 sequence: CASSYSGGRDSGYTF. The CDR3 DNA reads as TGTGCCAGCAGTTACTCGGGGGGGCGAGACTCTGGCTACACCTTC. The J gene is TRBJ1-2, the V gene TRBV6-6, with D maybe TRBD1 (6 bases). From germline, CDR1 is MNHNY and CDR2 SVGAGI (reference sequence). The CDR3 runs 15 residues. V lost 0 bases, J lost 7 bases, and 15 bases lay in between.

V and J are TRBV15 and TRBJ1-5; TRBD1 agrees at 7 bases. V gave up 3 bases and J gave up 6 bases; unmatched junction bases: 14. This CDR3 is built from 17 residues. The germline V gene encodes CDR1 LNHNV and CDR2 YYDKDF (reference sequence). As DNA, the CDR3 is TGTGCCACCAGCAGCGCCTCAGGGGGACTAAAGGCTCAGCCCCAGCATTTT. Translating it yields CATSSASGGLKAQPQHF.

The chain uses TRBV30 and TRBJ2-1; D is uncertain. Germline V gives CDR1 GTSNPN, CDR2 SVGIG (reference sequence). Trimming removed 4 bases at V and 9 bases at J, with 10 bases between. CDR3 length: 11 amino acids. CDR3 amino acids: CAWTSYGEQFF. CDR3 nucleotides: TGTGCCTGGACCAGCTATGGTGAGCAGTTCTTC.

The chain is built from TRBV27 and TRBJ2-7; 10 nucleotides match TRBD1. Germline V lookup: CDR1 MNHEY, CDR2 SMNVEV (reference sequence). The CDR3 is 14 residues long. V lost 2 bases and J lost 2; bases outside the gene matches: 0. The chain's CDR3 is CASSLGQGAYEQYF. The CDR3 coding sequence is TGTGCCAGCAGTTTAGGACAGGGGGCCTACGAGCAGTACTTC.

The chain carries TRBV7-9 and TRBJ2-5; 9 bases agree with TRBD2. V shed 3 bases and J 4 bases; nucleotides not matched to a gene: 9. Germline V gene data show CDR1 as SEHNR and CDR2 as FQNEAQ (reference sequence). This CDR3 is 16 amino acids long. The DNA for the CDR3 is TGTGCCAGCAGCTTCCGGGTAGCGGGAGTGATAGAGACCCAGTACTTC. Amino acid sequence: CASSFRVAGVIETQYF.

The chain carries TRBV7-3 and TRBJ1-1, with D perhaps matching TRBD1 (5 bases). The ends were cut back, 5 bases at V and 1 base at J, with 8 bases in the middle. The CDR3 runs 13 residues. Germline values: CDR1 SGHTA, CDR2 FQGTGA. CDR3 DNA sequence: TGTGCCAGCAGCGCCCAGGGGAACACTGAAGCTTTCTTT. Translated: CASSAQGNTEAFF.

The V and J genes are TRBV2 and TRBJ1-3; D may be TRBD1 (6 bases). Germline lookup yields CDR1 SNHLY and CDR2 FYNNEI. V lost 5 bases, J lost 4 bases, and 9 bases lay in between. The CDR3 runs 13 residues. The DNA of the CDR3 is TGTGCCAGCAGTCCAGGGGTAGGAAACACCATATATTTT. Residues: CASSPGVGNTIYF. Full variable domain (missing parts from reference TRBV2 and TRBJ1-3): EPEVTQTPSHQVTQMGQEVILRCVPISNHLYFYWYRQILGQKVEFLVSFYNNEISEKSEIFDDQFSVERPDGSNFTLKIRSTKLEDSAMYFCASSPGVGNTIYFGEGSWLTVV.

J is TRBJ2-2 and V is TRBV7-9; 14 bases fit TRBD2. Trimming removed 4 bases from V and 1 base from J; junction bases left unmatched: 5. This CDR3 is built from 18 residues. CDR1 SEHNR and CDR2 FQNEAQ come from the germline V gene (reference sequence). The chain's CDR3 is CASSSGTSGSMNTGELFF. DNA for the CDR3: TGTGCCAGCAGCTCCGGGACTAGCGGGAGTATGAACACCGGGGAGCTGTTTTTT.